The 18 T cell receptor beta chains below all came from one sample that was sequenced in a study of shared clonotypes between healthy human individuals (dated by TCRdb to the early 2020s). Libraries were made using the immunoSEQ multiplex PCR assay. Not all clones reach the TCRdb copy of this immuneACCESS table, which keeps in-frame sequences only. Checked studies attribute under half of the gap to unresolved V genes and leave the rest unexplained. The sample table holds some 2.1 million clones, of which 90% to 95% were seen once. The leading ten clones occupy 0.13% of the sample. Specimen: naive CD4+ T cells sorted from blood. The cell subset or site label, read with the paper, signifies: CD45RA+ positively selected. Receptor source: a man aged 18 to 30 in good health.

CDR3 DNA sequence: TGTGCCAGCATCACGACGGGGAGGGCCGGGGAGCTGTTTTTT. It is translated as CASITTGRAGELFF. V and J are TRBV6-1 and TRBJ2-2, with 7 bases matching TRBD2. The CDR3 contains 14 residues. V was clipped by 7 bases and J by 6 bases; unmatched bases: 8. CDR1 is MNHNS and CDR2 is SASEGT in the germline V gene.

The chain combines TRBV4-3 with TRBJ2-6; TRBD1 matches 7 bases. The CDR3 totals 15 residues. The V gene's germline CDR1 is LGHNA and CDR2 YSLEER. Losses at the gene ends were 4 bases for V and 2 bases for J; bases not matched to a gene: 2. The CDR3 here is CASSRTGAGANVLTF. The CDR3 bases are TGCGCCAGCAGCCGCACAGGGGCTGGGGCCAACGTCCTGACTTTC.

This chain joins TRBV2 and TRBJ2-6; D is perhaps TRBD1 or TRBD2 (5 bases each). Trimming took off 7 bases at V and 0 bases at J, with 16 bases between the two ends. CDR1 SNHLY and CDR2 FYNNEI come from the germline V gene. The CDR3 sequence is 17 residues long. For the CDR3, the DNA is TGTGCCAGCAATCGGGGCGAACTGCCCTCTGGGGCCAACGTCCTGACTTTC. It is translated as CASNRGELPSGANVLTF.

The gene calls are TRBV7-8 and TRBJ2-7; D is unclear. V lost 1 base to trimming and J lost 0 bases, with 10 bases between them. The CDR3 is 15 amino acids. The germline CDR1 and CDR2 sequences are SGHVS and FQNEAQ. As DNA, the CDR3 is TGTGCCAGCAGCTTAGTTAGCAGGAGCTCCTACGAGCAGTACTTC. Protein product: CASSLVSRSSYEQYF.

The chain combines TRBV7-9 with TRBJ2-4; D is ambiguous. Germline V gene sequence: CDR1 SEHNR, CDR2 FQNEAQ (reference sequence). V lost 1 base to trimming and J lost 4 bases, with 5 bases between them. The CDR3 extends over 13 amino acids. CDR3 sequence (DNA): TGTGCCAGCAGCTTAGGGCTTAAAAACATTCAGTACTTC. Its translation: CASSLGLKNIQYF.

A remark on this clone: Other DNA sequences within the sample encode an identical CDR3. The chain uses TRBV9 and TRBJ1-3, with D maybe TRBD1 (5 bases). The CDR3 has 16 amino acids. V was cut by 0 bases and J by 0 bases, with 10 bases left in between. CDR1 SGDLS and CDR2 YYNGEE come from the germline V gene. The CDR3 DNA follows: TGTGCCAGCAGCGTAGGGGGCGGTACCTCTGGAAACACCATATATTTT. Translation: CASSVGGGTSGNTIYF. The variable domain in full, with the rest retrieved from reference TRBV9 and TRBJ1-3, is DSGVTQTPKHLITATGQRVTLRCSPRSGDLSVYWYQQSLDQGLQFLIQYYNGEERAKGNILERFSAQQFPDLHSELNLSSLELGDSALYFCASSVGGGTSGNTIYFGEGSWLTVV.

The chain couples TRBV11-2 to TRBJ1-2; TRBD1 matches 8 bases. With V trimmed by 5 bases and J by 3 bases, 5 bases remained unmatched. This CDR3 has 14 amino acids. CDR1 and CDR2 from the germline V gene are SGHAT and FQNNGV. The CDR3 sequence: CASSKGQADYGYTF. The CDR3 nucleotides read TGTGCCAGCAGCAAGGGACAGGCAGACTATGGCTACACCTTC.

The chain has TRBV19 and TRBJ2-7; no reliable D call. CDR1 is LNHDA and CDR2 is SQIVND in the germline V gene (reference sequence). The CDR3 has 15 residues. V was trimmed by 4 bases and J by 2 bases, leaving 15 bases between them. The CDR3 DNA is TGTGCCAGTAGTAAACGGTGGGCGGAGCCCTACGAGCAGTACTTC. This translates into CASSKRWAEPYEQYF.

V is TRBV6-5 and J is TRBJ1-2, with 9 bases lining up with TRBD1. The CDR3 covers 14 residues. The germline gives CDR1 MNHEY, CDR2 SVGAGI. V trimming: 5 bases; J trimming: 7 bases; junction bases outside the gene matches: 8. The CDR3 is CASSRLTQGAGYTF. The CDR3 coding sequence is TGTGCCAGCAGTCGTCTTACACAGGGGGCTGGCTACACCTTC.

This chain links TRBV19 with TRBJ2-6, with 8 positions matching TRBD1. Germline loops: CDR1 LNHDA, CDR2 SQIVND (reference sequence). The CDR3 is 19 amino acids. The V segment lost 8 bases and the J segment 0 bases; nucleotides outside the gene matches: 15. CDR3 sequence reads: CASRPGSGTGYSGANVLTF. CDR3 sequence (DNA): TGTGCCAGTCGACCAGGATCCGGGACAGGCTACTCTGGGGCCAACGTCCTGACTTTC.

This clone was observed once. This chain joins TRBV11-2 and TRBJ2-7; 7 bases are a match to TRBD2. The CDR3 extends over 18 amino acids. CDR1 and CDR2 (germline): SGHAT, FQNNGV. With 0 bases clipped from V and 4 bases from J, the junction kept 15 bases outside the gene matches. The CDR3 is CASSLDRRRGWLPYEQYF. The DNA of the CDR3 is TGTGCCAGCAGCTTAGATCGGCGGCGGGGGTGGTTACCTTACGAGCAGTACTTC. Based on the CDR3 plus reference TRBV11-2 and TRBJ2-7, the full variable domain is EAGVAQSPRYKIIEKRQSVAFWCNPISGHATLYWYQQILGQGPKLLIQFQNNGVVDDSQLPKDRFSAERLKGVDSTLKIQPAKLEDSAVYLCASSLDRRRGWLPYEQYFGPGTRLTVT.

Remarks on this clone: Other nucleotide sequences from this sample produce the same CDR3. The chain joins TRBV5-1 to TRBJ1-6, with 11 bases that match TRBD1. The V and J ends lost 0 bases and 9 bases, in that order; junction bases with no gene match: 2. CDR3 size: 15 residues. CDR1 is SGHRS and CDR2 is YFSETQ in the germline V gene. CDR3 protein: CASSLEGTGGSPLHF. The DNA for the CDR3 is TGCGCCAGCAGCTTGGAGGGGACAGGGGGTTCACCCCTCCACTTT. Together with reference TRBV5-1 and TRBJ1-6, the CDR3 gives the full variable domain: KAGVTQTPRYLIKTRGQQVTLSCSPISGHRSVSWYQQTPGQGLQFLFEYFSETQRNKGNFPGRFSGRQFSNSRSEMNVSTLELGDSALYLCASSLEGTGGSPLHFGNGTRLTVT.

A word on this clone: At one boundary the junction diverges from the germline segment, which might be a read error. This chain joins TRBV11-3 and TRBJ2-1; D is perhaps TRBD2 (5 bases). The V gene's germline CDR1 is SGHNT and CDR2 YENEEA. The CDR3 runs 12 residues. This chain's CDR3 is CRAFGDYNEQFF. The CDR3 DNA follows: TGCCGAGCCTTCGGGGACTACAATGAGCAGTTCTTC.

Remarks on this clone: The same CDR3 is also encoded by other DNA sequences in this sample. This chain joins TRBV5-1 and TRBJ2-7; D possibly uses TRBD1 or TRBD2 (5 bases each). Germline CDR1 is SGHRS and CDR2 is YFSETQ. Trimming took off 0 bases at V and 1 base at J, with 11 bases between the two ends. This CDR3 spans 15 amino acids. CDR3 nucleotides: TGCGCCAGCAGCTTGGCGGGGCGCGTATCCTACGAGCAGTACTTC. Translated: CASSLAGRVSYEQYF.

This chain joins TRBV12-5 and TRBJ2-7; the D call may be TRBD1 or TRBD2 (5 bases each). Germline CDR1 LGHNT, CDR2 FRNRAP. CDR3 length: 14 amino acids. V was cut by 1 base and J by 3 bases, with 10 bases left in between. For the CDR3, the DNA is TGTGCTAGTGGTTTGGGGGGGAGAAACTACGAGCAGTACTTC. Protein product: CASGLGGRNYEQYF. Full variable domain (missing parts from reference TRBV12-5 and TRBJ2-7): DARVTQTPRHKVTEMGQEVTMRCQPILGHNTVFWYRQTMMQGLELLAYFRNRAPLDDSGMPKDRFSAEMPDATLATLKIQPSEPRDSAVYFCASGLGGRNYEQYFGPGTRLTVT.

The gene calls are TRBV25-1 and TRBJ2-3, with D possibly being TRBD2 (6 bases). Germline V gene data show CDR1 as MGHDK and CDR2 as SYGVNS. With 4 bases removed from V and 6 bases from J, the gap between germline ends came to 11 bases. CDR3 length equals 13 residues. The CDR3 loop reads CASSVSSADTQYF. The CDR3 bases are TGTGCCAGCAGTGTGTCTAGCGCTGATACGCAGTATTTT.

This clone has only one observation. The chain carries TRBV19 and TRBJ1-4, with TRBD1 as a possible D gene (5 bases). The CDR3 consists of 13 residues. Germline V gene lookup returns CDR1 LNHDA and CDR2 SQIVND (reference sequence). V was shortened by 5 bases and J by 12 bases, with 16 bases between the two germline ends. Written as DNA, the CDR3 is TGTGCCAGTAGTCCCATGGGGGGAGGAGAACTGTTTTTT. This translates into CASSPMGGGELFF.

This clone was detected only once. The chain carries TRBV27 and TRBJ1-5; D uncertain. The CDR3 totals 14 residues. Germline V CDR1 and CDR2: MNHEY, SMNVEV (reference sequence). Deletions cut 3 bases from V and 5 bases from J, with 11 bases between. CDR3 amino acids: CASSFFGTDQPQHF. In DNA, the CDR3 is TGTGCCAGCAGTTTTTTCGGTACGGATCAGCCCCAGCATTTT.